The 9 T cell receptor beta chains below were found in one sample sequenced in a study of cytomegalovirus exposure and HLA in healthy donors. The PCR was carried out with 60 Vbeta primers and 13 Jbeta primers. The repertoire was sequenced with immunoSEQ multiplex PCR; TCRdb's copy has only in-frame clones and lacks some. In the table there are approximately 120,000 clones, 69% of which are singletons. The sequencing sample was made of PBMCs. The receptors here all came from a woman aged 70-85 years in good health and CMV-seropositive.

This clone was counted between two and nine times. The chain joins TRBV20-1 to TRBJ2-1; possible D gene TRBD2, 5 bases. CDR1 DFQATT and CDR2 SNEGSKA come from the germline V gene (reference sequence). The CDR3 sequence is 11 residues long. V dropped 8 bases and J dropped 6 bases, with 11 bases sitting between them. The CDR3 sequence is CSTTGFNEQFF. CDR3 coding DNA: TGCAGTACCACGGGGTTCAATGAGCAGTTCTTC.

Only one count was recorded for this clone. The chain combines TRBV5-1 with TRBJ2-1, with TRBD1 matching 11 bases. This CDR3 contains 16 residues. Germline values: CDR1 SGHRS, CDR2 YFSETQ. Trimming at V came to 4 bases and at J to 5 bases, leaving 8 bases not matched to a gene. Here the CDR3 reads CASSLTGTGGNNEQFF. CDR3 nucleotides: TGCGCCAGCAGCCTCACCGGGACAGGGGGGAACAATGAGCAGTTCTTC.

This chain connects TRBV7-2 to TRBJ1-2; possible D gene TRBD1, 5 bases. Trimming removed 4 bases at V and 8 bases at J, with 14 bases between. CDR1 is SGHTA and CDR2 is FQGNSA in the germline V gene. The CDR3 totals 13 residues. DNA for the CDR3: TGTGCCAGCAGCTCGAGGACGGGGGTAGGCTACACCTTC. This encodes CASSSRTGVGYTF. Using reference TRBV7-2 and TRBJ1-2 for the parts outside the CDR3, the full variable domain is GAGVSQSPSNKVTEKGKDVELRCDPISGHTALYWYRQSLGQGLEFLIYFQGNSAPDKSGLPSDRFSAERTGGSVSTLTIQRTQQEDSAVYLCASSSRTGVGYTFGSGTRLTVV.

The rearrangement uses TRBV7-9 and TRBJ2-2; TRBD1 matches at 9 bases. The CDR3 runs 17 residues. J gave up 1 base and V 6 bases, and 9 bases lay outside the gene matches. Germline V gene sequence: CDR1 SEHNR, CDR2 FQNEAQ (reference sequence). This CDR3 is CASRSRPGQGNTGELFF. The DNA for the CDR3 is TGTGCCAGCAGATCAAGACCGGGACAGGGGAACACCGGGGAGCTGTTTTTT.

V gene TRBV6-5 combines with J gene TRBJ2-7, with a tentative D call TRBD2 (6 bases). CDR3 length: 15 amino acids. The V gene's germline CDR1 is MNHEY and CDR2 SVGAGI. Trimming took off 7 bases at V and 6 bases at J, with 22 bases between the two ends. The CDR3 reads CASTPDAGRRSEQYF. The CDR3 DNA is TGTGCCAGCACCCCGGACGCAGGGAGGAGGAGCGAGCAGTACTTC.

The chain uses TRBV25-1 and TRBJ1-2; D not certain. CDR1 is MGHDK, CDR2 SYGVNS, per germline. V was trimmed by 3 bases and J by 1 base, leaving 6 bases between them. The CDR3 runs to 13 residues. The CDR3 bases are TGTGCCAGCAGTGATCAGGTTAACTATGGCTACACCTTC. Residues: CASSDQVNYGYTF.

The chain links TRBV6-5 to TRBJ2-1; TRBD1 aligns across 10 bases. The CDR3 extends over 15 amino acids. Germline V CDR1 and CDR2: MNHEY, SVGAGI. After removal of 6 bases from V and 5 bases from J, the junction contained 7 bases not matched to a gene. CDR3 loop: CASSGLGTGDNEQFF. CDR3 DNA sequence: TGTGCCAGCAGCGGGTTGGGGACAGGGGACAATGAGCAGTTCTTC.

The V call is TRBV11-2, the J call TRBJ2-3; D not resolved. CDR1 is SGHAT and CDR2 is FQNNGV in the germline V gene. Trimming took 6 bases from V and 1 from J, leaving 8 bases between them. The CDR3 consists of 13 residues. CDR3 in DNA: TGTGCCAGCAGGTTCGCGGGCACAGATACGCAGTATTTT. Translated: CASRFAGTDTQYF.

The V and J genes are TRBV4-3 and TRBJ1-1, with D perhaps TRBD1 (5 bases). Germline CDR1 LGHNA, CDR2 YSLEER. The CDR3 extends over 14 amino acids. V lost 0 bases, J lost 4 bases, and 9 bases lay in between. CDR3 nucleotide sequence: TGCGCCAGCAGCCAAGAAATAGGGGTCACTGAAGCTTTCTTT. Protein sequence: CASSQEIGVTEAFF.